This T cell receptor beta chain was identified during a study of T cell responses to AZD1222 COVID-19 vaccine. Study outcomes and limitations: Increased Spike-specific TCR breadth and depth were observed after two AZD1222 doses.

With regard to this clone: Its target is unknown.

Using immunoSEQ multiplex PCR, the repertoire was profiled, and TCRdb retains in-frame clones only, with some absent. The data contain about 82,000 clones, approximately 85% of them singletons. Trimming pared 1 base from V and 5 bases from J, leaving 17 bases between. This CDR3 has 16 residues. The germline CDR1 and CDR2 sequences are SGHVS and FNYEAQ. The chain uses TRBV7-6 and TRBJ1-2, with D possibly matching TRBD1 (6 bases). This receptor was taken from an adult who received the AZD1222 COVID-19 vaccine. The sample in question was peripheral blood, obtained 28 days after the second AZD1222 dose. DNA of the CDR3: TGTGCCAGCAGCTTAGTTCCCCAGGGGACGCGTTATGGCTACACCTTC. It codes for CASSLVPQGTRYGYTF.